This T cell receptor (beta chain) was captured by sequencing in a study of shared clonotypes between healthy human individuals. Notes on the study in general: The sharing of 4.5% to 6.5% of naive CD4 clonotypes was seen across several donors.

The CDR3 has 17 amino acids. Trimming took off 4 bases at V and 8 bases at J, with 21 bases between the two ends. Per the germline V gene, CDR1 is MGHRA and CDR2 is YSYEKL. Each PCR replicate from the sorted subsets contained 150 to 250 ng DNA, which is roughly 33,000 T cell genomes. The repertoire was sequenced with immunoSEQ multiplex PCR; TCRdb's copy has only in-frame clones and lacks some. In the table there are millions of clones, 85% to 95% of which are singletons. It was CD45RO-negative cells, positively selected for CCR7, that made up naive CD8 cells, with terminally differentiated effector memory CD45RA+ cells excluded. Concerning this clone itself: Its cognate antigen is unknown.

This clonotype was obtained from a man aged 18 to 30 in good health. J is TRBJ1-6 and V is TRBV4-1; the D is unclear. Source material: naive CD8+ T cells sorted from blood. CDR3 in amino acids: CASSPGLILLEYSPLHF. CDR3 DNA sequence: TGCGCCAGCAGCCCCGGACTCATCCTCTTAGAATATTCACCCCTCCACTTT.